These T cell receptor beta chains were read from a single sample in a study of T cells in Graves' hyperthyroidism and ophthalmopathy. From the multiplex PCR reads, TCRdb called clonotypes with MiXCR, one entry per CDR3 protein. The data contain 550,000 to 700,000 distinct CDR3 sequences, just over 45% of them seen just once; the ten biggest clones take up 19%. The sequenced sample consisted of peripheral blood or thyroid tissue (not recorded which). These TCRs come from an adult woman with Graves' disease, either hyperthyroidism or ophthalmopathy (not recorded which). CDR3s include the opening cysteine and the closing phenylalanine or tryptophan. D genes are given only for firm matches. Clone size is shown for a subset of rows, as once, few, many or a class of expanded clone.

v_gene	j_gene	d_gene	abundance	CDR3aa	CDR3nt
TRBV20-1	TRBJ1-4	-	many	CSARDLSGVTNEKLFF	TGCAGTGCTAGAGATCTCTCCGGGGTGACTAATGAAAAACTGTTTTTT
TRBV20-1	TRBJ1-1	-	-	CSASFRTPVRMEAFF	TGCAGTGCTAGCTTCCGGACCCCGGTAAGAATGGAAGCTTTCTTT
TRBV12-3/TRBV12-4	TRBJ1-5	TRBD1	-	CASSPHAGQLSPQHF	TGTGCCAGCAGTCCGCATGCGGGACAGCTTTCACCCCAGCATTTT
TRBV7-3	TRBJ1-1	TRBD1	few	CAGKPLRDRVKNTEAFF	TGTGCCGGTAAACCCCTCCGGGACAGGGTAAAGAACACTGAAGCTTTCTTT
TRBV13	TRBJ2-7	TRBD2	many	CASSHGLAGERSYEQYF	TGTGCCAGCAGCCACGGACTAGCGGGTGAAAGGTCCTACGAGCAGTACTTC
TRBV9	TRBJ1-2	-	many	CASSGTGSRGDGYTF	TGTGCCAGCAGCGGTACAGGGTCCCGGGGTGATGGCTACACCTTC
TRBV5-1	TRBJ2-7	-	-	CASSFTDRGKGSEQYF	TGCGCCAGCAGCTTTACGGATCGCGGGAAAGGGTCCGAGCAGTACTTC
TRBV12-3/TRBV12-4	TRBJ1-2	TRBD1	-	CASTQWGTGSGYTF	TGTGCCAGCACCCAGTGGGGGACAGGGAGCGGCTACACCTTC
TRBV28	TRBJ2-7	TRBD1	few	CATHHTGERNEQYF	TGTGCCACGCACCACACAGGGGAAAGAAACGAGCAGTACTTC
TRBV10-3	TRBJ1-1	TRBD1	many	CAIRRDRDYTEAFF	TGTGCGATACGCCGGGACAGGGATTATACTGAAGCTTTCTTT
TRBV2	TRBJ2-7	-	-	CASSGTALGYEQYF	TGTGCCAGCAGTGGGACAGCCCTTGGTTACGAGCAGTACTTC
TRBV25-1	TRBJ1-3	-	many	CASSDPGGADTIYF	TGTGCCAGCAGTGATCCCGGGGGCGCGGACACCATATATTTT
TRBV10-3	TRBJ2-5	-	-	CASSYDGGRVRGETQYF	TGTGCCAGCAGTTACGACGGAGGGCGGGTTAGGGGAGAGACCCAGTACTTC
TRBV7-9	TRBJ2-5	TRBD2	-	CASSQSGRMKTQYF	TGTGCCAGCAGCCAGAGCGGGAGGATGAAGACCCAGTACTTC
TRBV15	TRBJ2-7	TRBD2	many	CATSRVSASGRVPSYEQYF	TGTGCCACCAGCAGAGTTTCCGCTAGCGGGAGGGTTCCTTCCTACGAGCAGTACTTC
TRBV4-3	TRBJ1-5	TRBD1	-	CASSQDDRQGIGETQHF	TGCGCCAGCAGCCAAGATGATAGACAGGGCATAGGGGAGACCCAGCATTTT
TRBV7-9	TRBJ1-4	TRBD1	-	CASSDRESNEKLFF	TGTGCCAGCAGCGACAGGGAGAGTAATGAAAAACTGTTTTTT
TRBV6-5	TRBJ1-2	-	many	CASKGGLRGGYTF	TGTGCCAGCAAGGGAGGGCTCCGGGGAGGCTACACCTTC
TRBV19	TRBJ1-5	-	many	CASSGYHQPQHF	TGTGCCAGTTCAGGTTATCATCAGCCCCAGCATTTT
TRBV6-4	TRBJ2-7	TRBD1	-	CASGRDRNYEQYF	TGTGCCAGCGGCCGGGACAGGAACTACGAGCAGTACTTC
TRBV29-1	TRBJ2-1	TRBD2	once	CSVGPPSGSYNEQFF	TGCAGCGTTGGTCCTCCTAGCGGATCCTACAATGAGCAGTTCTTC
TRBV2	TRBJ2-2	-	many	CASGPPGDITGELFF	TGTGCCAGCGGCCCTCCCGGGGACATCACCGGGGAGCTGTTTTTT
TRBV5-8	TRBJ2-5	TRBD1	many	CATGTAQETQYF	TGTGCCACCGGGACAGCACAAGAGACCCAGTACTTC
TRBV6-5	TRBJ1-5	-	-	CASSYGGEQTRQHF	TGTGCCAGCAGTTACGGGGGCGAGCAGACACGCCAGCATTTT
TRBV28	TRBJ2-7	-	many	CASSFSGRREQYF	TGTGCCAGCAGTTTCTCAGGACGCCGCGAGCAGTACTTC
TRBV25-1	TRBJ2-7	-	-	CASSESQGPRSEQYF	TGTGCCAGCAGTGAATCCCAGGGGCCGAGGAGCGAGCAGTACTTC
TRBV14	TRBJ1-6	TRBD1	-	CASSRDTAGQGALYF	TGTGCCAGCAGCCGAGACACTGCCGGACAGGGGGCTCTTTACTTT
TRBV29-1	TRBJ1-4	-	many	CSVGGNNEKLFF	TGCAGCGTTGGGGGAAATAATGAAAAACTGTTTTTT
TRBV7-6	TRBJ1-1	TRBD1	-	CASSPRQGAEAFF	TGTGCCAGCAGCCCTAGACAGGGGGCTGAAGCTTTCTTT
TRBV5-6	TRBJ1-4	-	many	CASSGVGGGYEKLFF	TGTGCCAGCAGCGGAGTCGGGGGGGGTTATGAAAAACTGTTTTTT
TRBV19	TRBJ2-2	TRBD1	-	CATPSYGTADTGELFF	TGTGCCACCCCGTCGTACGGGACAGCCGACACCGGGGAGCTGTTTTTT
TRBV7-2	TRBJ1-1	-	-	CASSPPGTGNTEAFF	TGTGCCAGCAGCCCCCCCGGGACGGGAAACACTGAAGCTTTCTTT
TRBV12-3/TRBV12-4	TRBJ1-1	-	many	CASNGGGGTEAFF	TGTGCCAGCAATGGAGGAGGCGGCACTGAAGCTTTCTTT
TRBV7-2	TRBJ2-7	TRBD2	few	CASSLQRGRDEQYF	TGTGCCAGCAGCCTCCAGCGGGGGCGGGACGAGCAGTACTTC
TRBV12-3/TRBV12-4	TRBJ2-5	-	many	CASKKDSSGETQYF	TGTGCCAGCAAGAAAGACTCGAGTGGGGAGACCCAGTACTTC
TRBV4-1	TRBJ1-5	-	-	CASSQDGRTAYEHF	TGCGCCAGCAGCCAAGATGGAAGGACAGCCTACGAGCATTTT
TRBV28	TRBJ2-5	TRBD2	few	CASSPTWTSGQETQYF	TGTGCCAGCAGTCCCACTTGGACTAGCGGACAAGAGACCCAGTACTTC
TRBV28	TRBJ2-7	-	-	CASSLSPQSGEQYF	TGTGCCAGCAGTTTATCGCCCCAATCGGGCGAGCAGTACTTC
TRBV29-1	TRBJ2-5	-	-	CSVGSGETQYF	TGCAGCGTTGGAAGTGGGGAGACCCAGTACTTC
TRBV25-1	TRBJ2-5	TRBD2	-	CASSASGSAYETQYF	TGTGCCAGCAGTGCGAGCGGGAGTGCTTATGAGACCCAGTACTTC
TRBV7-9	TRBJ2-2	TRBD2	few	CASSPTSGRAGELFF	TGTGCCAGCAGCCCGACTAGCGGGAGGGCCGGAGAGCTGTTTTTT
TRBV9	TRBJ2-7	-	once	CASYGPVRYEQYF	TGTGCCAGCTACGGACCCGTTCGCTACGAGCAGTACTTC
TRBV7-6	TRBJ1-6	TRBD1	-	CASSQRQGEGSPLHF	TGTGCCAGCAGCCAAAGACAGGGAGAAGGTTCACCCCTCCACTTT
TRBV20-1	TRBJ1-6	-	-	CSAKDGLGNSPLHF	TGCAGTGCTAAGGACGGGCTGGGGAATTCACCCCTCCACTTT
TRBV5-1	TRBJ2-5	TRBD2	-	CASSLTVGTSEETQYF	TGCGCCAGCAGTCTGACAGTAGGGACTAGCGAAGAGACCCAGTACTTC
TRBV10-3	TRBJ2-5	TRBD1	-	CASSYSGGWQETQYF	TGTGCCAGCAGTTACTCAGGGGGCTGGCAAGAGACCCAGTACTTC
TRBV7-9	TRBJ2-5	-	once	CASSLDRWWETQYF	TGTGCCAGCAGCCTTGACAGGTGGTGGGAGACCCAGTACTTC
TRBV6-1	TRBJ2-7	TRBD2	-	CASTRTSGDLQEQYF	TGTGCCAGCACCCGGACTAGCGGAGACCTCCAAGAGCAGTACTTC
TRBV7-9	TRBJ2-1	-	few	CASRGGGAEQFF	TGTGCCAGCAGGGGAGGGGGGGCCGAGCAGTTCTTC
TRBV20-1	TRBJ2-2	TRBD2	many	CSASGGAETSMNGELFF	TGCAGTGCTAGTGGAGGGGCCGAGACTAGCATGAACGGGGAGCTGTTTTTT
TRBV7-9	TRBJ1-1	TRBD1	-	CASRTTGETGLTEAFF	TGTGCCAGCAGAACGACAGGGGAAACCGGACTAACTGAAGCTTTCTTT
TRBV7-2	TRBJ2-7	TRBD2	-	CASSLFRMSKWTSGRKYF	TGTGCCAGCAGCTTATTTAGGATGTCCAAATGGACTAGCGGGAGGAAGTACTTC
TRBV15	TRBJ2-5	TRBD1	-	CATEQTGRQETQYF	TGTGCCACCGAACAGACAGGGCGCCAAGAGACCCAGTACTTC
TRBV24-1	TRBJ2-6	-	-	CATSDLGSTGANVLTF	TGTGCCACCAGTGATTTGGGTAGCACTGGGGCCAACGTCCTGACTTTC
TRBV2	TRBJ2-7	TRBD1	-	CASSPKGDRGPRNEQYF	TGTGCCAGCAGCCCTAAGGGGGACAGGGGGCCCAGGAATGAGCAGTACTTC
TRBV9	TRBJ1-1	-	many	CASSVVGMGTEAFF	TGTGCCAGCAGCGTAGTAGGGATGGGCACTGAAGCTTTCTTT
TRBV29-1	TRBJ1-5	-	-	CSVQGVGQPQHF	TGCAGCGTTCAAGGGGTGGGTCAGCCCCAGCATTTT
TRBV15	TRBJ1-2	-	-	CATQNQGFYGYTF	TGTGCCACCCAGAATCAAGGTTTCTATGGCTACACCTTC
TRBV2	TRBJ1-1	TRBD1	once	CASRDPGTGGNTEAFF	TGTGCCAGCAGAGATCCCGGGACAGGGGGAAACACTGAAGCTTTCTTT
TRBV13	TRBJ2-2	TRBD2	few	CASSSSTSGRATGELFF	TGTGCCAGCAGCTCCTCCACTAGCGGGAGGGCCACCGGGGAGCTGTTTTTT